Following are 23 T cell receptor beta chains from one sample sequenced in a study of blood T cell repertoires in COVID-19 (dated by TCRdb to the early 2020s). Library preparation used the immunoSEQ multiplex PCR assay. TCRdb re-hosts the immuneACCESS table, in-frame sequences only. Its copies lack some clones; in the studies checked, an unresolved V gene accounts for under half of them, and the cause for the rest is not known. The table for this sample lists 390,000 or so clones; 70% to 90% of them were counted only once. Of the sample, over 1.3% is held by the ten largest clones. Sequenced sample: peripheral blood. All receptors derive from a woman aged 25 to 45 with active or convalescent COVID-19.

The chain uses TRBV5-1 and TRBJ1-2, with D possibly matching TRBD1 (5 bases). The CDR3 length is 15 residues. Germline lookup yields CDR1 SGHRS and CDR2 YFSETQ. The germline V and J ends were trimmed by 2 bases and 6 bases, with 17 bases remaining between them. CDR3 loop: CASSFKGDGGNGYTF. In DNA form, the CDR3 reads TGCGCCAGCAGCTTTAAAGGAGACGGGGGGAATGGCTACACCTTC. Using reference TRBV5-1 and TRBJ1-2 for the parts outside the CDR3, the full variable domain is KAGVTQTPRYLIKTRGQQVTLSCSPISGHRSVSWYQQTPGQGLQFLFEYFSETQRNKGNFPGRFSGRQFSNSRSEMNVSTLELGDSALYLCASSFKGDGGNGYTFGSGTRLTVV.

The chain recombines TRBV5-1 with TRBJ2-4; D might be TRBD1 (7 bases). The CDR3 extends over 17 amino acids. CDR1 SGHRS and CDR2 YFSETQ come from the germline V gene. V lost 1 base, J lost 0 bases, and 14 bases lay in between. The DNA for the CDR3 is TGCGCCAGCAGCTTGTATCGACAGGGACTAGCCAAAAACATTCAGTACTTC. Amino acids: CASSLYRQGLAKNIQYF.

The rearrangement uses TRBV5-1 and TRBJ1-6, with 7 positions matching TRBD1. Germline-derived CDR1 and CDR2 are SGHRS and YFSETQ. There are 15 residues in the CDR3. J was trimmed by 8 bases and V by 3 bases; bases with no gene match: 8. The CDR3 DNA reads TGCGCCAGCAGCTCTCCAGGGGGATCGGATTCACCCCTCCACTTT. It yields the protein CASSSPGGSDSPLHF.

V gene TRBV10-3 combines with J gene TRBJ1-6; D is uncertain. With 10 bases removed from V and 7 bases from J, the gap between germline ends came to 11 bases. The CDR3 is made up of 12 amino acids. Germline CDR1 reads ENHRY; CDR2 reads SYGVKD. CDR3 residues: CATTGGNSPLHF. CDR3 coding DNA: TGTGCCACGACGGGAGGAAATTCACCCCTCCACTTT.

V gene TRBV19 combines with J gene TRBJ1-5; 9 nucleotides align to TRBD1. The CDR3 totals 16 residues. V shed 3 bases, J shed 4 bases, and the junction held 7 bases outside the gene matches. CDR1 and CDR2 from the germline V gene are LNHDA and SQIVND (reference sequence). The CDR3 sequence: CASSILGGQGNQPQHF. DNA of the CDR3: TGTGCCAGTAGTATCCTAGGGGGACAGGGAAATCAGCCCCAGCATTTT.

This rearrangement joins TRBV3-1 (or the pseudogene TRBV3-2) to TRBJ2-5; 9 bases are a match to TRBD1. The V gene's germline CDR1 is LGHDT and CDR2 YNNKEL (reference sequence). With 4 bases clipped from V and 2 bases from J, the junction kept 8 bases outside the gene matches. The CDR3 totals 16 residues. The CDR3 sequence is CASSPFRDRGQETQYF. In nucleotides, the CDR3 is TGTGCCAGCAGCCCTTTCCGAGACAGGGGGCAAGAGACCCAGTACTTC.

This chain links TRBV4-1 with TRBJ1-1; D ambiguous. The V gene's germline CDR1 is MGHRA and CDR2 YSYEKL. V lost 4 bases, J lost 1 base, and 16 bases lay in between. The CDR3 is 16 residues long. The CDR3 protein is CASSRGNQAGNTEAFF. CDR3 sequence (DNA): TGCGCCAGCAGCCGAGGGAACCAAGCAGGGAACACTGAAGCTTTCTTT.

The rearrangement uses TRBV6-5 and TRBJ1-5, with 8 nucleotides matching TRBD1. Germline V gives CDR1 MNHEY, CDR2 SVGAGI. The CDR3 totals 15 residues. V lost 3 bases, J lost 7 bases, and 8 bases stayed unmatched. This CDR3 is CASSYVGTGLQPQHF. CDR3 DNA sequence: TGTGCCAGCAGTTATGTGGGGACAGGACTCCAGCCCCAGCATTTT.

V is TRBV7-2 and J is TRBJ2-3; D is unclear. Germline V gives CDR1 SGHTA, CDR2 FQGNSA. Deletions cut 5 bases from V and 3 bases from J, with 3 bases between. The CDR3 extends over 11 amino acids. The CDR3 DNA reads TGTGCCAGCAGCCGGACAGATACGCAGTATTTT. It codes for CASSRTDTQYF.

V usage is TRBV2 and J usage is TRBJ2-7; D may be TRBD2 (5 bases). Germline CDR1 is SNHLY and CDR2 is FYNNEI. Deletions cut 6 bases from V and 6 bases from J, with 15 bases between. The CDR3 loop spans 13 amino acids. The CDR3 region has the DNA TGTGCCAGCAGCTTGCCCGGAGAGGGCGAGCAGTACTTC. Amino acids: CASSLPGEGEQYF.

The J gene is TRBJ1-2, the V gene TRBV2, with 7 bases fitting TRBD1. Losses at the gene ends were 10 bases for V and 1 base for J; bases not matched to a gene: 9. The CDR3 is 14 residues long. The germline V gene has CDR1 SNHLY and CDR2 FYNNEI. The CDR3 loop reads CAMRDSDFNYGYTF. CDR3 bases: TGTGCCATGCGGGACAGCGACTTTAACTATGGCTACACCTTC. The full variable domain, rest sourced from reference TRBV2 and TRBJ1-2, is EPEVTQTPSHQVTQMGQEVILRCVPISNHLYFYWYRQILGQKVEFLVSFYNNEISEKSEIFDDQFSVERPDGSNFTLKIRSTKLEDSAMYFCAMRDSDFNYGYTFGSGTRLTVV.

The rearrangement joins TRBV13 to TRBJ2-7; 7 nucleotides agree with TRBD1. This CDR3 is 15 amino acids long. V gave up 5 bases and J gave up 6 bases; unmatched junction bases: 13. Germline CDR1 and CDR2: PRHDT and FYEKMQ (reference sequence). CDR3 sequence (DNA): TGTGCCAGCAGCCCACAGGGGTATGAGAGATCCGAGCAGTACTTC. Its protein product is CASSPQGYERSEQYF.

The CDR3 bases are TGTGCCAGCAGTGATTCCGCGGTCCGAGACTTTGACAATGAGCAGTTCTTC. Translating gives CASSDSAVRDFDNEQFF. V and J are TRBV6-1 and TRBJ2-1; D unresolved. There are 17 residues in the CDR3. V dropped 3 bases and J dropped 5 bases, with 20 bases sitting between them. Germline lookup yields CDR1 MNHNS and CDR2 SASEGT.

In DNA, the CDR3 is TGTGCCAGCAGCTCCTACAGGGGAATGTCCTACGAGCAGTACTTC. Translation: CASSSYRGMSYEQYF. The rearrangement links TRBV11-2 to TRBJ2-7; 7 bases match TRBD1. This CDR3 spans 15 amino acids. Germline loops: CDR1 SGHAT, CDR2 FQNNGV. V was pared by 4 bases and J by 1 base, with 7 bases of the junction left unmatched.

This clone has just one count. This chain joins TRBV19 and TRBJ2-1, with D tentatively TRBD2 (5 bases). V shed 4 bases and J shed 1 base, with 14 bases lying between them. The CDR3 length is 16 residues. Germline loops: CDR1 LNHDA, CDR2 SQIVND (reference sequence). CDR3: CASSRRGGPSYNEQFF. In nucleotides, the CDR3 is TGTGCCAGTAGTAGGCGTGGAGGCCCTTCCTACAATGAGCAGTTCTTC.

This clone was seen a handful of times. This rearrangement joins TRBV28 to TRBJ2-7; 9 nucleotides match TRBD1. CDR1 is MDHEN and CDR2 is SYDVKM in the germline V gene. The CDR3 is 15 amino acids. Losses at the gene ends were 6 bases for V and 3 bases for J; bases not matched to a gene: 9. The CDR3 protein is CASSQPGQGVYEQYF. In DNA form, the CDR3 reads TGTGCCAGCAGCCAACCGGGACAGGGCGTCTACGAGCAGTACTTC.

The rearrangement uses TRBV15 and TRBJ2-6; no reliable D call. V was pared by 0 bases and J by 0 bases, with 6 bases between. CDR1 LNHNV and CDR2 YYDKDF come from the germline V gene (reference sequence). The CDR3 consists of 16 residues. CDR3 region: CATSREKPSGANVLTF. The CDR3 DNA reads TGTGCCACCAGCAGAGAGAAGCCCTCTGGGGCCAACGTCCTGACTTTC.

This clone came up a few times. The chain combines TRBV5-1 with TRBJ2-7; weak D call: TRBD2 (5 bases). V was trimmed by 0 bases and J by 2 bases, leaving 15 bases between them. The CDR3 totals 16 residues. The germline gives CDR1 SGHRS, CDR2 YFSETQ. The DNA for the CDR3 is TGCGCCAGCAGCTTGGCTTCGGCAGCGGACCCCTACGAGCAGTACTTC. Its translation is CASSLASAADPYEQYF.

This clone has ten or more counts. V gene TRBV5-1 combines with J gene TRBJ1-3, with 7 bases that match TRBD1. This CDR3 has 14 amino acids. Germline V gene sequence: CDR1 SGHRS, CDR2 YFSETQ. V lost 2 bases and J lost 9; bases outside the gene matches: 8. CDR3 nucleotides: TGCGCCAGCAGCTTATGGGACAGCCGAACCACCATATATTTT. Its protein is CASSLWDSRTTIYF.

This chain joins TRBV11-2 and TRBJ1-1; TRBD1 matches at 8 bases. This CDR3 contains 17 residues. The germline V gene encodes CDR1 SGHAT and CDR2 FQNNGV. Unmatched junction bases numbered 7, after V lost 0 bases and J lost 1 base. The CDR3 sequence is CASSLDLRTGRNTEAFF. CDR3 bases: TGTGCCAGCAGCTTAGACCTACGGACAGGGCGGAACACTGAAGCTTTCTTT.

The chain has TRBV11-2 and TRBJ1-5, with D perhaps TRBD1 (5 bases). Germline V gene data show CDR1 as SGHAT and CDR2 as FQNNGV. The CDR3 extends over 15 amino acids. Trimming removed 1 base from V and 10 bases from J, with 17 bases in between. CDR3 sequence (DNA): TGTGCCAGCAGCTTAGGACAGCGAGTAGCAGGTCCCCAGCATTTT. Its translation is CASSLGQRVAGPQHF.

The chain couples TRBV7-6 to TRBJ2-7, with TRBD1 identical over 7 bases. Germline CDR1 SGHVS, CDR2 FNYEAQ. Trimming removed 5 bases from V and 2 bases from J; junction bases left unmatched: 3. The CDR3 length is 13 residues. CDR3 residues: CASSPGQPYEQYF. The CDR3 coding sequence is TGTGCCAGCAGCCCGGGACAGCCCTACGAGCAGTACTTC.

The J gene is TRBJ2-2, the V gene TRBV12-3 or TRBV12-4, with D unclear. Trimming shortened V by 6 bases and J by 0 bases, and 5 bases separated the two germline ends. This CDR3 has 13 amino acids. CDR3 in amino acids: CASRLANTGELFF. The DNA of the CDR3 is TGTGCCAGCAGGCTAGCGAACACCGGGGAGCTGTTTTTT.